The rows below give T cell receptor beta chains drawn from one sample of a study of T cell changes during pregnancy in multiple sclerosis. TCRdb's table, derived via immunoSEQ multiplex PCR, lists solely in-frame clones and lacks some. The sample shows around 20,000 clones, roughly nine tenths of them seen only once. The sequencing used CD4+ T cells from peripheral blood mononuclear cells, collected in the third trimester of pregnancy. The receptor source for this set is a female donor in good health, enrolled as a control in a pregnancy study. CDR3s include the opening cysteine and the closing phenylalanine or tryptophan. A D gene is named only where the DNA matches it firmly. Clone size, where shown, is once, few, many, or a class for clones that have expanded.

>TRBJ1-1|NA|NA|TRBV4-3
TGCGCCAGCAGCCAAGATGAAGTAGACACTGAAGCTTTCTTT
CASSQDEVDTEAFF
>TRBJ1-1|NA|NA|TRBV27
TGTGCCAGCAGTACAGGGTGGAACACTGAAGCTTTCTTT
CASSTGWNTEAFF
>TRBJ2-7|NA|NA|TRBV5-1
TGCGCCAGCAGCTTGAATCGCGCCTACTACGAGCAGTACTTC
CASSLNRAYYEQYF
>TRBJ2-7|NA|TRBD1|TRBV28
TGTGCCAGCAGTGGCCCCGGGACAGGGATTTCCTACGAGCAGTACTTC
CASSGPGTGISYEQYF
>TRBJ2-7|NA|NA|TRBV6-1
TGTGCCAGCAGTGGACTAGGGAACTACGAGCAGTACTTC
CASSGLGNYEQYF
>TRBJ2-5|NA|TRBD2|TRBV29-1
TGCAGCGTTGAAGAAGGAGTGCTAGCGGGAACGAAAGAGACCCAGTACTTC
CSVEEGVLAGTKETQYF
>TRBJ2-1|once|TRBD2|TRBV28
TGTGCCAGCAGTCCCCCTAGCGGGAATGTGAATGAGCAGTTCTTC
CASSPPSGNVNEQFF
>TRBJ1-1|few|NA|TRBV30
TGTGCCTGGAGTCCCGGGTTTGAAGCTTTCTTT
CAWSPGFEAFF
>TRBJ2-1|few|TRBD1|TRBV13
TGTGCCAGCAGCTTAGGTCGGGACAGGGGCAATGAGCAGTTCTTC
CASSLGRDRGNEQFF
>TRBJ1-2|NA|NA|TRBV6-5
TGTGCCAGCAGCCGAAAAGAAAGAGATGGCTATGGCTACACCTTC
CASSRKERDGYGYTF
>TRBJ1-4|NA|TRBD1|TRBV5-1
TGCGCCAGCAGCTTGAGGACAGGGGAGCGCGAAAAACTGTTTTTT
CASSLRTGEREKLFF
>TRBJ1-1|NA|NA|TRBV6-5
TGTGCCAGCAGTTACAGTAGGCGAGGGGGTGAAGCTTTCTTT
CASSYSRRGGEAFF
>TRBJ2-7|NA|NA|TRBV14
TGTGCCAGCAGCCAAGCTGGGACACTCTACGAGCAGTACTTC
CASSQAGTLYEQYF
>TRBJ2-1|NA|NA|TRBV25-1
TGTGCCAGCAGTGACATACTAGCCTCCTACAATGAGCAGTTCTTC
CASSDILASYNEQFF
>TRBJ1-1|once|TRBD1|TRBV25-1
TGTGCCAGCGGCGGGACAGGGCGTCCTGAAGCTTTCTTT
CASGGTGRPEAFF
>TRBJ2-1|once|TRBD1|TRBV7-6
TGTGCCAGCAGCATAAGGGGGCATGAGCAGTTCTTC
CASSIRGHEQFF
>TRBJ1-4|NA|NA|TRBV25-1
TGTGCCAGCAGTGAAAGCACCGTTCGGGAAAAACTGTTTTTT
CASSESTVREKLFF
>TRBJ1-1|once|TRBD1|TRBV5-1
TGCGCCAGCAGCGTAGGGGGCGGGCAGGGGGCTGAAGCTTTCTTT
CASSVGGGQGAEAFF
>TRBJ2-5|NA|NA|TRBV5-1
TGCGCCAGCAGCTTGATGAGGGCGCGGGAAGAGACCCAGTACTTC
CASSLMRAREETQYF
>TRBJ1-1|few|TRBD1|TRBV9
TGTGCCAGCAGCGTCGAAGGACAGGGGTATGCTTTCTTT
CASSVEGQGYAFF
>TRBJ2-3|NA|TRBD2|TRBV30
TGTGCCTGGAACCAGGGAGGGGATACGCAGTATTTT
CAWNQGGDTQYF
>TRBJ1-2|NA|NA|TRBV9
TGTGCCAGCACCCCGGGCTCAGGGGACTATGGCTACACCTTC
CASTPGSGDYGYTF
>TRBJ1-6|NA|TRBD1|TRBV19
TGTGCCAGTATGAGGACAGGGGGCAGAAATTCACCCCTCCACTTT
CASMRTGGRNSPLHF
>TRBJ1-1|NA|NA|TRBV9
TGTGCCAGCAGCCCAATCGGGGGGTCCACTGAAGCTTTCTTT
CASSPIGGSTEAFF
>TRBJ2-1|few|TRBD2|TRBV11-1
TGTGCCAGCGACATCGGTAGCGGGGGCAATGAGCAGTTCTTC
CASDIGSGGNEQFF
>TRBJ2-6|NA|NA|TRBV6-1
TGTGCCAGCAGTGAAGCCTTGGACAGCTCCCGCTCTGGGGCCAACGTCCTGACTTTC
CASSEALDSSRSGANVLTF
>TRBJ2-5|NA|TRBD1|TRBV5-1
TGCGCCAGCAGCTTGGTGGGACAGGGCCAAGAGACCCAGTACTTC
CASSLVGQGQETQYF
>TRBJ2-1|NA|TRBD1|TRBV29-1
TGCAGCGCCAACGGGGACAGGGGGCTTTCTAATGAGCAGTTCTTC
CSANGDRGLSNEQFF